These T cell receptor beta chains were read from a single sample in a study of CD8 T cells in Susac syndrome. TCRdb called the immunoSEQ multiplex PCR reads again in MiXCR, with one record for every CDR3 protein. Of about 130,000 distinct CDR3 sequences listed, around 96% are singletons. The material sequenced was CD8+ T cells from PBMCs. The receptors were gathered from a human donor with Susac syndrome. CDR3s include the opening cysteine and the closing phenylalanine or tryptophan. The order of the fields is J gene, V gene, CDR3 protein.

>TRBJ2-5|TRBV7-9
CASSLALPGIRYF
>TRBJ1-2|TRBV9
CASSGVGTSYGYTF
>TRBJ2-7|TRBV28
CASSFGGNEQYF
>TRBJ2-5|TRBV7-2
CASSTGGGPQETQYF
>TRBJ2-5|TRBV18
CASSASTGGETQYF
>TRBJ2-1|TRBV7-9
CASSLDRAAEQFF
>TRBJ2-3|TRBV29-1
CSVVTGLTDTQYF
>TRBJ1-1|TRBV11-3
CISGEAFF
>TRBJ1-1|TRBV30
CAWSAPGGWSEAFF
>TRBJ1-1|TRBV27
CASSARQGRVNTEAFF
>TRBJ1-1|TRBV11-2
CASRSRVPEAFF
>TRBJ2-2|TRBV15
CATSRAQREGGTGELFF
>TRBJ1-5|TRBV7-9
CASSSSGSNQPQHF
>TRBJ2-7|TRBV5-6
CASSFGRYEQYF
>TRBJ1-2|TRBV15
CATSRERQGVWGYTF
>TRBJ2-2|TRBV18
CASSPPPPGVFTGELFF
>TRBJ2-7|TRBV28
CASDGTGPYDGQYF
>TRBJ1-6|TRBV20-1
CSATSPRTAGYSPLHF
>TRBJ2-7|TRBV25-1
CASSDPGIRSYEQYF
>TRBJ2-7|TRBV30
CAWSGSNRTYEQYF
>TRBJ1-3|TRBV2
CASSQGSGFGNTIYF
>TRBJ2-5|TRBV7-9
CASSVGGRMLEGVQYF
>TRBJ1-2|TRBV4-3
CASSQDRGDLNYGYTF
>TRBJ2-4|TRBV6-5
CASSYPTDRGGKNIQYF
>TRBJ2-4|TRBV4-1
CASSQDQNIQYF
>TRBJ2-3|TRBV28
CAAISHPGAEIATQYF
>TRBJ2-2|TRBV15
CATSTGTGTLNTGELFF
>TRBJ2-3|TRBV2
CATLAGGHSDTQYF
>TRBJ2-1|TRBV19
CASSLTWDRPYNEQFF
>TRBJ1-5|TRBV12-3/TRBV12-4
CASTTYLGDRVPQHF
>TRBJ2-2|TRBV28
CASRRGTENTGELFF
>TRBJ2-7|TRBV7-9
CASSSPPYEQYF
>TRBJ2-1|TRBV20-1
CSASLGGGYNEQFF
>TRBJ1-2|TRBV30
CAWSVRDRGGRDGYTF
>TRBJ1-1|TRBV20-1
CSARDGAMNTEAFF
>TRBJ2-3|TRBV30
CAWSVLGTRGDTQYF
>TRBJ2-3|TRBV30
CAWSVRGADTQYF
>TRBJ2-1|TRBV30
CAWSAVTESRYNEQFF
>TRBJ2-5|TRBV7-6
CASSLALAGGPQTQYF
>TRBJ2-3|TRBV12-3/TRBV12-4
CASSPSRGTDTQYF
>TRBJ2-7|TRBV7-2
CASSLVGTGSDEQYF
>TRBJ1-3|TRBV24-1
CATSDKRGNTIYF
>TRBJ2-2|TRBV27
CASTRTGDTGELFF
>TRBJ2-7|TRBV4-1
CASSPQGRGRPYEQYF
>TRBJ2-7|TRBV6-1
CASTDFTYEQYF
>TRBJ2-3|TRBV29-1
CSVDRLEGRTSTDTQYF
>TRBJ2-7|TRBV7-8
CASSLASPGAVYEQYF
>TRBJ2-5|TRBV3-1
CASSRESDRQETQYF
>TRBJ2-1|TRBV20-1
CSARETREQFF
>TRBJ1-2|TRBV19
CASTTMKGDYGYTF
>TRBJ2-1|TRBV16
CASSLTRYNEQFF
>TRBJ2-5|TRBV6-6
CASSYSSRETQYF
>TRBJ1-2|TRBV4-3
CASSQDRTGGNYGYTF
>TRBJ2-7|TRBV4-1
CASSQRTSDIGEQYF